This T cell receptor (beta chain) was identified in a study of blood T cell repertoires in COVID-19. Per the original methods: Reference gene primer amplification in the assay estimated nucleated cell counts. Measured with immunoSEQ multiplex PCR; TCRdb has only the in-frame clones, and not every one. The V and J calls and clone size come from that table; D and trimming were worked out from the DNA. The sample contains approximately 45,000 clones, around 87% of which appear only once. Looked up from germline, CDR1 is LGHDT and CDR2 is YNNKEL (reference sequence). V was pared by 1 base and J by 11 bases, with 20 bases between. The CDR3 totals 15 residues. This clone was observed a few times.

Sequencing was performed on peripheral blood. The V gene is TRBV3-1 (or the pseudogene TRBV3-2), the J gene TRBJ1-1; D is undetermined. This receptor was taken from a man aged 35 to 55 with active COVID-19. The CDR3 protein is CASSQGSFEGSGAFF. The CDR3 bases are TGTGCCAGCAGCCAAGGCTCCTTCGAGGGTTCTGGGGCTTTCTTT.